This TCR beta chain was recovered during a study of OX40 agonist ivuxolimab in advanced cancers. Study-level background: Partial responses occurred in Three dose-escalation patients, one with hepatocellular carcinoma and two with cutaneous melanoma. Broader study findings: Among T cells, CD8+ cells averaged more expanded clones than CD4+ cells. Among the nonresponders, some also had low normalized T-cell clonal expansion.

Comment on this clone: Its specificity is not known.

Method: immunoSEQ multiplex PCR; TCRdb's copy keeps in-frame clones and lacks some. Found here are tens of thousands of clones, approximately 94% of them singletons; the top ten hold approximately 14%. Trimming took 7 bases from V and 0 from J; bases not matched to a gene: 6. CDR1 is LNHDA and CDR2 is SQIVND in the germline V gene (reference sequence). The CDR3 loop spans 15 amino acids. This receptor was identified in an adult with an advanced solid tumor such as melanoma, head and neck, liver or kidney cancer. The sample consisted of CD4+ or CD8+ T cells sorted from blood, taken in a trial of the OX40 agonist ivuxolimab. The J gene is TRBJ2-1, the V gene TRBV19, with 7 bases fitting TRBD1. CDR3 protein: CASTPGQSSYNEQFF. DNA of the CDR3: TGTGCCAGTACCCCGGGACAGAGCTCCTACAATGAGCAGTTCTTC.